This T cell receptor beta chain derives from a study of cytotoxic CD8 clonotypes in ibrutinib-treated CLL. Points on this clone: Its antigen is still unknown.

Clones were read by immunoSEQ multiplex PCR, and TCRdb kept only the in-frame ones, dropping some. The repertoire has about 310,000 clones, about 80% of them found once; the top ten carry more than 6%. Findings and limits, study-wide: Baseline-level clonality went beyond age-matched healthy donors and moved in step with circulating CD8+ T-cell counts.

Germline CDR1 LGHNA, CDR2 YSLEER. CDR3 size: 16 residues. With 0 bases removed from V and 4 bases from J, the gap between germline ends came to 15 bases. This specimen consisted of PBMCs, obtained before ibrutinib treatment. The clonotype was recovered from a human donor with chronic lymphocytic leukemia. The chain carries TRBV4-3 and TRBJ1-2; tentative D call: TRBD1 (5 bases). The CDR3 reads CASSQDPGELAYGYTF. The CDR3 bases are TGCGCCAGCAGCCAAGATCCGGGGGAGCTTGCCTATGGCTACACCTTC.